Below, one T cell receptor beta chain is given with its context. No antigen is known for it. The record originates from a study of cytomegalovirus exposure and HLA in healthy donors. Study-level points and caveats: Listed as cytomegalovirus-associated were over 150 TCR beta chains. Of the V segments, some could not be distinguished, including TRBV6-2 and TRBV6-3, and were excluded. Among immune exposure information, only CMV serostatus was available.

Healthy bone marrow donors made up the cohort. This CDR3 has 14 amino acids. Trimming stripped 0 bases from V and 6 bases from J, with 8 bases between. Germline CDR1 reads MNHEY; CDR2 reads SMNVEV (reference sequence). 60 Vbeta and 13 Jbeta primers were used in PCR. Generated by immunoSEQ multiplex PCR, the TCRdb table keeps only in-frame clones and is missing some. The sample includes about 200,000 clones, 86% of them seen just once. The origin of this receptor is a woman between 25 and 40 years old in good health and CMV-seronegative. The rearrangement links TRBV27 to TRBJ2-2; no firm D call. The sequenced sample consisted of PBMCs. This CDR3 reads CASSLSSLAGELFF. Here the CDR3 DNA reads TGTGCCAGCAGTTTATCGAGTCTCGCCGGGGAGCTGTTTTTT.